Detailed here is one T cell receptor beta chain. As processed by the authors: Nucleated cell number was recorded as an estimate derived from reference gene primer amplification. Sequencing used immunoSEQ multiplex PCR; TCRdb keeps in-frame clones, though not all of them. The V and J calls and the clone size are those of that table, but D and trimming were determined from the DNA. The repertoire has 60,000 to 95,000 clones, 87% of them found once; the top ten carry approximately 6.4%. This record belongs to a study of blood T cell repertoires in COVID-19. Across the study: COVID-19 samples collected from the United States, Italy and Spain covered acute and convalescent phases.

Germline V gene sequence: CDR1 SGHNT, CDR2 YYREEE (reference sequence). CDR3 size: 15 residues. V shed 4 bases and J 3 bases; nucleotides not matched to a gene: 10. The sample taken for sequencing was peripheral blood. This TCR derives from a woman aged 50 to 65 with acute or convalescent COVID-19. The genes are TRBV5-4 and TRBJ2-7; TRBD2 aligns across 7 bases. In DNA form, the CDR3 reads TGTGCCAGCAGCGCGGCGGGAGAGGGGAGCTACGAGCAGTACTTC. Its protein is CASSAAGEGSYEQYF. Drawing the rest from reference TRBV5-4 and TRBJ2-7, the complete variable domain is ETGVTQSPTHLIKTRGQQVTLRCSSQSGHNTVSWYQQALGQGPQFIFQYYREEENGRGNFPPRFSGLQFPNYSSELNVNALELDDSALYLCASSAAGEGSYEQYFGPGTRLTVT.